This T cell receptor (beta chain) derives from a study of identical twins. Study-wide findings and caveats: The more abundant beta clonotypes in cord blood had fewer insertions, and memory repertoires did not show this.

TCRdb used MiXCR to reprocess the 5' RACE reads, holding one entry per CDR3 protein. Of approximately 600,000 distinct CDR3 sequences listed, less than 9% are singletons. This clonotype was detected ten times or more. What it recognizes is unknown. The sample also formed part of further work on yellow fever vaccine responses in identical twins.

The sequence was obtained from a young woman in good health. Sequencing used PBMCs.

Here the CDR3 DNA reads TGTGCCAGCAGCCTGGGACTATCCTACAATGAGCAGTTCTTC. As protein: CASSLGLSYNEQFF. V usage is TRBV6-5 and J usage is TRBJ2-1; TRBD2 aligns across 7 bases. The germline gives CDR1 MNHEY, CDR2 SVGAGI. The V gene end was trimmed by 6 bases and the J gene end by 1 base; junction bases not matched to a gene: 3. This CDR3 comprises 14 residues.